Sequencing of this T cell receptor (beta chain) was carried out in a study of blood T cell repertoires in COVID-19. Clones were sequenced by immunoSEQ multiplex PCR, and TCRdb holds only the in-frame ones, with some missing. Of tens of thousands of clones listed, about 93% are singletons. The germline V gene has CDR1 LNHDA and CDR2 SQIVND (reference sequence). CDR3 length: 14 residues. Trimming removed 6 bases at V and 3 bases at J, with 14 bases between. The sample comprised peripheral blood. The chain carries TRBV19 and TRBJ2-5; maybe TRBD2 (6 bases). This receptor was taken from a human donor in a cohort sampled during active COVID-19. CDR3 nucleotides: TGTGCCAGTAGGAGGAGGGGAGAGGAAGAGACCCAGTACTTC. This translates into CASRRRGEEETQYF.